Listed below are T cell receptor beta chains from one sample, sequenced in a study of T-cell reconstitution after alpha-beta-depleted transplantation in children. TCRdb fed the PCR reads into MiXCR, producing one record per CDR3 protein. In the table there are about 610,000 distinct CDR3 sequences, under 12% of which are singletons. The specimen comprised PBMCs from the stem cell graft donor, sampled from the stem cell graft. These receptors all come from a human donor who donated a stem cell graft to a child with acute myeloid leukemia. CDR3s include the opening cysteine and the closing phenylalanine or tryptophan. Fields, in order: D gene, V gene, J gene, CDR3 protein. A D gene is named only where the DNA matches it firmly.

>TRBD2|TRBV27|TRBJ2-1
CASSIGGDPRYNEQFF
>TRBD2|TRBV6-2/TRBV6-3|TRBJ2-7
CASKLSGLAGGPRSYEQYF
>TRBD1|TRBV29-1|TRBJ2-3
CSVSRGRPDTQYF
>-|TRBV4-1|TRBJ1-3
CASSQAGNTIYF
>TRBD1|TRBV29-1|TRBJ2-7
CSTRGQGAGEQYF
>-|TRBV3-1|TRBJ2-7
CASSHDRTPGYEQYF
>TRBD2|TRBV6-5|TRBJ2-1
CASSRGSNSGRGDEQFF
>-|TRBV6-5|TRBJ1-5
CASRIREYSNQPQHF
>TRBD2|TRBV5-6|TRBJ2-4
CASSSSGNNIQYF
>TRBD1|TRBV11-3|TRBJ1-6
CASSADRAYSTRDSPLHF
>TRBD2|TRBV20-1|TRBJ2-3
CSASLRTSGRNTQYF
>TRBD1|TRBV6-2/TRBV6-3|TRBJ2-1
CASSTRTGRNNEQFF
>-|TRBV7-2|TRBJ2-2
CASRSTGTLTTGELFF
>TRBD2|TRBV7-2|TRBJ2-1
CASSLVAGINNEQFF
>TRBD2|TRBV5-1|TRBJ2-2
CASMAGVDTGELFF
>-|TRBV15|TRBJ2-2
CATSRTTRELFF
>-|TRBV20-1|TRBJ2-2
CSAIQGLNTGELFF
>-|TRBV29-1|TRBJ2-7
CSVEDSVDYEQYF
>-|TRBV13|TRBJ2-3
CASSNKAWYTYTQYF
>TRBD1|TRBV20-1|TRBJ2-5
CSARDGGTGNQETQYF
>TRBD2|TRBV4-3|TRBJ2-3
CASSPGEGLNTDTQYF
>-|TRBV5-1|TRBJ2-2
CASSYARTGELFF
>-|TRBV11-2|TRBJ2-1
CASSLDIIKGGRSYNEQFF
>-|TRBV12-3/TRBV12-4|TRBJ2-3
CASSLDLPPDTQYF
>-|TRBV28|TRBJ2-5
CASSRSLGTQYF
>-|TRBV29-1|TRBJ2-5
CSVVVAAETQYF
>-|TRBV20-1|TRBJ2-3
CSAPDVGASTDTQYF
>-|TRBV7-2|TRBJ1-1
CASSSGWGQNTEAFF
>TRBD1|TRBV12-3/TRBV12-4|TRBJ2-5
CASSFAAGGETQYF
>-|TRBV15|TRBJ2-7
CATSREGRAVYEQYF
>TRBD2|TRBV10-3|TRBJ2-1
CAISDADSGRYNEQFF
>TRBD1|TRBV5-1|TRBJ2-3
CASSFTGTGKRDTQYF
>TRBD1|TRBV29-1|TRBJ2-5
CSVEGWQGAKETQYF
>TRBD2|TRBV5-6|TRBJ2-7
CASTLAGDYSYEQYF
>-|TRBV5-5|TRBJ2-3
CASHTGGIVDTQYF
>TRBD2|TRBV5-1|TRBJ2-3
CASSLGAGVTDTQYF
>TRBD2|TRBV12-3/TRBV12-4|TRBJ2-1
CASSPTSGVNEQFF
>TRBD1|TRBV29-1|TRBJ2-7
CSVEGGDRAYEQYF
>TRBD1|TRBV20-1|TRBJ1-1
CRAGTEYTEAFF
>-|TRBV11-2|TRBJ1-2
CASSPGPNNYGYTF
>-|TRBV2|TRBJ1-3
CASSEERGPGGNTIYF
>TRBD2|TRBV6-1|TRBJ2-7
CASSLKGLAGVHEQYF
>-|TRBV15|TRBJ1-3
CATSRVLAGGSGNTIYF
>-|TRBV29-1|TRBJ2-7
CSYRQGAGEQYF